This T cell receptor beta chain comes out of a study of OX40 agonist ivuxolimab in advanced cancers. Study details: Patients' therapy was ivuxolimab, an antibody that acts as an agonist of OX40 (CD134). Males comprised around 80% of the group, whose mean age was 60 years (range roughly 20 to 85). Study outcomes and limitations: The study found that CD8+ T cells averaged more expanded clones than CD4+.

Remarks on this clone: Its antigen is as yet unknown.

Germline values: CDR1 SGHVS, CDR2 FNYEAQ. This CDR3 has 16 amino acids. The V gene end was trimmed by 0 bases and the J gene end by 0 bases; junction bases not matched to a gene: 4. TCRdb's table, derived via immunoSEQ multiplex PCR, lists solely in-frame clones and lacks some. The sample has 80,000 to 100,000 clones, 94% seen once. This TCR was recovered from an adult with an advanced solid tumor such as melanoma, head and neck, liver or kidney cancer. The chain couples TRBV7-6 to TRBJ2-7; 8 bases are a match to TRBD2. The sample here was CD4+ or CD8+ T cells sorted from blood, taken in a trial of the OX40 agonist ivuxolimab. The CDR3 DNA is TGTGCCAGCAGCTTAGCGCACGGGACTAGCTCCTACGAGCAGTACTTC. Protein sequence: CASSLAHGTSSYEQYF.